The 14 T cell receptor beta chains presented below share a single source sample, sequenced in a study of blood T cell repertoires in COVID-19. This table comes from immunoSEQ multiplex PCR, and its TCRdb copy is limited to in-frame clones, with some not included. The top ten clones hold about 6.1% of a sample with fewer than 350,000 clones, around 90% of them seen once. The sample consisted of PBMCs or T cells enriched from blood (not recorded which). The receptor set was obtained from a woman in her forties who had recovered from COVID-19.

This chain joins TRBV27 and TRBJ2-5; D remains unclear. Germline-derived CDR1 and CDR2 are MNHEY and SMNVEV (reference sequence). Trimming stripped 6 bases from V and 4 bases from J, with 15 bases between. This CDR3 contains 14 residues. The CDR3 region has the DNA TGTGCCAGCAGCGCTGGCCTCATTGGAGAGACCCAGTACTTC. Translating it yields CASSAGLIGETQYF.

This chain connects TRBV7-9 to TRBJ1-1, with TRBD1 as a possible D gene (5 bases). The germline V gene has CDR1 SEHNR and CDR2 FQNEAQ (reference sequence). CDR3 size: 13 residues. Trimming left V 6 bases short and J 7 bases short, with 15 bases between. The CDR3 DNA is TGTGCCAGCAGTTTGAAAGGTAGGGGTGAAGCTTTCTTT. Its protein is CASSLKGRGEAFF. The full variable domain, its missing parts supplied by reference TRBV7-9 and TRBJ1-1, is DTGVSQNPRHKITKRGQNVTFRCDPISEHNRLYWYRQTLGQGPEFLTYFQNEAQLEKSRLLSDRFSAERPKGSFSTLEIQRTEQGDSAMYLCASSLKGRGEAFFGQGTRLTVV.

This clone was observed a handful of times. The J gene is TRBJ2-7, the V gene TRBV6-2 or TRBV6-3, with 7 positions matching TRBD1. The CDR3 runs to 16 residues. Germline V lookup: CDR1 MNHEY, CDR2 SVGEGT. V gave up 2 bases and J gave up 0 bases; unmatched junction bases: 7. The chain's CDR3 is CASSYADRASSYEQYF. CDR3 DNA: TGTGCCAGCAGTTACGCCGACAGGGCCTCCTCCTACGAGCAGTACTTC.

V usage is TRBV11-2 and J usage is TRBJ2-7, with 8 bases fitting TRBD2. Germline V gene data show CDR1 as SGHAT and CDR2 as FQNNGV. J lost 4 bases, V lost 0 bases, and 5 bases had no gene match. The CDR3 totals 15 residues. In DNA form, the CDR3 reads TGTGCCAGCAGCTTAGATTCGACTAGCGCGTACGAGCAGTACTTC. Its protein product is CASSLDSTSAYEQYF.

The chain carries TRBV4-3 and TRBJ2-1; D is uncertain. The CDR3 spans 14 residues. Trimming left V 1 base short and J 9 bases short, with 13 bases between. Germline CDR1 LGHNA, CDR2 YSLEER. CDR3 region: CASSQGARFSEQFF. The CDR3 bases are TGCGCCAGCAGCCAAGGTGCTAGATTTAGTGAGCAGTTCTTC.

The chain carries TRBV7-8 and TRBJ2-7; TRBD2 matches 7 bases. The ends lost 0 bases at V and 0 bases at J; junction bases unmatched: 5. Germline V gene lookup returns CDR1 SGHVS and CDR2 FQNEAQ. The CDR3 has 16 amino acids. CDR3 DNA sequence: TGTGCCAGCAGCTTAGCGGGGGGGTCGAGCTCCTACGAGCAGTACTTC. Translating gives CASSLAGGSSSYEQYF.

The chain uses TRBV5-4 and TRBJ2-5; perhaps TRBD2 as D (6 bases). V dropped 1 base and J dropped 1 base, with 11 bases sitting between them. The CDR3 runs 15 residues. In germline, CDR1 is SGHNT, CDR2 YYREEE (reference sequence). The CDR3 reads CASSLKKTSQETQYF. The CDR3 DNA sequence: TGTGCCAGCAGCTTGAAAAAGACTAGCCAAGAGACCCAGTACTTC.

Concerning this clone: Germline and junction disagree at one end, which may indicate a read error. This rearrangement joins TRBV6-2 or TRBV6-3 to TRBJ2-4; 9 bases agree with TRBD2. The CDR3 covers 20 residues. CDR1 MNHEY and CDR2 SVGEGT come from the germline V gene. The CDR3, as DNA: TGTGCTAGCAGTTACTCGAGGACTAGCGAGACGGGCCAGGCCAAAAACATTCAGTACTTC. This translates into CASSYSRTSETGQAKNIQYF.

This clone came up once. The chain joins TRBV5-8 to TRBJ1-2; possibly TRBD1 for D (6 bases). This CDR3 region has 14 residues. V was pared by 4 bases and J by 4 bases, with 14 bases between. Germline loops: CDR1 SGHTS, CDR2 YDEGEE. Here the CDR3 reads CASSQGLTLYGYTF. The CDR3 nucleotides read TGTGCCAGCAGCCAGGGGTTAACCCTCTATGGCTACACCTTC.

This clone appeared a few times. The chain recombines TRBV29-1 with TRBJ2-1; maybe TRBD2 (6 bases). Germline assignment: CDR1 SQVTM and CDR2 ANQGSEA. The V end lost 4 bases, the J end lost 3 bases, and 10 bases lay between the germline ends. This CDR3 region has 13 residues. CDR3 sequence: CSVVSGFYNEQFF. CDR3 nucleotide sequence: TGCAGCGTTGTAAGCGGGTTCTACAATGAGCAGTTCTTC.

The rearrangement joins TRBV5-4 to TRBJ1-2; D remains ambiguous. Looked up from germline, CDR1 is SGHNT and CDR2 is YYREEE (reference sequence). The CDR3 spans 13 residues. V lost 3 bases and J lost 2, with 8 bases in between. The CDR3 sequence is CASSWSPNYGYTF. CDR3 bases: TGTGCCAGCAGCTGGAGCCCCAACTATGGCTACACCTTC.

This clone was detected a few times. The chain uses TRBV2 and TRBJ2-2; no firm D call. V shed 0 bases and J shed 6 bases, with 8 bases lying between them. This CDR3 comprises 14 residues. Germline V lookup: CDR1 SNHLY, CDR2 FYNNEI. The CDR3 reads CASSEAGTSGELFF. The CDR3 DNA follows: TGTGCCAGCAGTGAAGCGGGCACGTCCGGGGAGCTGTTTTTT.

CDR3 sequence (DNA): TGTGCCAGCAGCTTTACTAGCAACTCCTACAATGAGCAGTTCTTC. Translated: CASSFTSNSYNEQFF. The chain carries TRBV7-2 and TRBJ2-1; TRBD2 is a possible D gene (6 bases). With 3 bases removed from V and 0 bases from J, the gap between germline ends came to 9 bases. This CDR3 has 15 residues. Looked up from germline, CDR1 is SGHTA and CDR2 is FQGNSA.

Details on this clone: Other DNA sequences in the same sample also yield this CDR3. This chain uses TRBV7-9 with TRBJ2-7; 7 bases match TRBD1. The germline gives CDR1 SEHNR, CDR2 FQNEAQ (reference sequence). This CDR3 region has 14 residues. V was pared by 2 bases and J by 3 bases, with 4 bases of the junction left unmatched. The CDR3 DNA is TGTGCCAGCAGCTTAACAGGGGTAAACTACGAGCAGTACTTC. This gives the protein CASSLTGVNYEQYF.